This T cell receptor beta chain was sequenced in a study of CD4+ T cells in melanoma. Clones were sequenced by immunoSEQ multiplex PCR, and TCRdb holds only the in-frame ones, with some missing. Of tens of thousands of clones listed, nearly 70% are singletons. The CDR3 sequence is 12 residues long. With 5 bases removed from V and 7 bases from J, the gap between germline ends came to 9 bases. The germline gives CDR1 PRHDT, CDR2 FYEKMQ (reference sequence). Study results and limitations: A reported correlation linked neoantigen-specific CD4+ T cells to CD8+, macrophage and B cell function.

This clone was recorded many times. Antigen unknown. V usage is TRBV13 and J usage is TRBJ2-1; a possible D gene is TRBD1 (6 bases). Specimen: tumor tissue. The clonotype comes from a human donor with melanoma. The CDR3 sequence is CASSPQGNEQFF. CDR3 sequence (DNA): TGTGCCAGCAGCCCTCAGGGGAATGAGCAGTTCTTC.